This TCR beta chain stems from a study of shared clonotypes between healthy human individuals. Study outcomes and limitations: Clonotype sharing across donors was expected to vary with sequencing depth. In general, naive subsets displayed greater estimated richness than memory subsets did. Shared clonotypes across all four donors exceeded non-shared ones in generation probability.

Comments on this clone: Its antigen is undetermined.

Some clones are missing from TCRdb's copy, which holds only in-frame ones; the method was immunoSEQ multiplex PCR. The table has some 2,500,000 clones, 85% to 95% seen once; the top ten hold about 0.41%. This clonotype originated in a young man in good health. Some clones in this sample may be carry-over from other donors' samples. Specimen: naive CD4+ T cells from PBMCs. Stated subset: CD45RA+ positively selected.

In DNA form, the CDR3 reads TGTGCCAGCAGCTTTTTCAGCGGTAGCTCCTACGAGCAGTACTTC. Translated, it gives CASSFFSGSSYEQYF. The chain has TRBV7-6 and TRBJ2-7; weak D call: TRBD2 (5 bases). CDR1 SGHVS and CDR2 FNYEAQ come from the germline V gene. The V gene lost 3 bases and the J gene lost 0 bases, with 12 bases spanning the gap. The CDR3 sequence is 15 residues long.